This TCR beta chain was documented in a study of blood T cell repertoires in COVID-19. The wider study: The study drew acute and convalescent COVID-19 samples from the United States, Italy and Spain.

Measured with immunoSEQ multiplex PCR; TCRdb has only the in-frame clones, and not every one. The table includes about 260,000 clones, around nine tenths detected once. CDR1 and CDR2 from the germline V gene are SGHDN and FVKESK. V was shortened by 2 bases and J by 4 bases, with 14 bases between the two germline ends. The CDR3 covers 15 residues. The genes are TRBV14 and TRBJ1-1, with D tentatively TRBD1 (5 bases). The receptor comes from a man in his forties who had recovered from COVID-19. The specimen was peripheral blood. CDR3 sequence reads: CASSQSRAGGTEAFF. The CDR3, as DNA: TGTGCCAGCAGCCAATCCAGGGCCGGCGGCACTGAAGCTTTCTTT.